The TCR beta chain under discussion was sequenced for a study of cytomegalovirus exposure and HLA in healthy donors. Germline lookup yields CDR1 SGHNT and CDR2 YYREEE (reference sequence). The CDR3 runs to 13 residues. V lost 4 bases to trimming and J lost 10 bases, with 14 bases between them. General study results and limits: Some public TCRs appeared in many individuals, while most sequences were rare.

With regard to this clone: Its antigen is as yet unknown.

Only in-frame clones appear in the TCRdb table, and some are missing; sequencing was by immunoSEQ multiplex PCR. The table records about 160,000 clones, approximately 90% of them present only once. Material: PBMCs. This sequence was found in a man aged 18 to 29 in good health and CMV-seronegative. The V and J genes are TRBV5-4 and TRBJ2-2, with D perhaps matching TRBD2 (5 bases). CDR3 sequence reads: CASSPGRRQELFF. The CDR3 DNA sequence: TGTGCCAGCAGCCCCGGGCGGAGGCAGGAGCTGTTTTTT.